The 21 T cell receptor beta chains below come from one sample, sequenced in a study of blood T cells in healthy people across ages. For the second PCR, which ran for about 6 to 12 cycles, a sample-barcoded 5' primer and a J-beta primer mix were used. TCRdb ran MiXCR on the 5' RACE reads and lists one entry per CDR3 protein. The sample lists 500,000 to 600,000 distinct CDR3 sequences; about 25% were seen once. The sample was blood. The receptor source for this set is a woman in her 70s in good health.

The V and J genes are TRBV12-3 or TRBV12-4 and TRBJ1-4; 12 bases agree with TRBD1. Losses at the gene ends were 2 bases for V and 2 bases for J; bases not matched to a gene: 6. The CDR3 has 18 residues. The CDR3 DNA sequence: TGTGCCAGCAGTTTACGCCGGGACAGGGGGCACACTAATGAAAAACTGTTTTTT. The encoded protein is CASSLRRDRGHTNEKLFF.

This clonotype was found once. V gene TRBV5-1 combines with J gene TRBJ2-3; possibly TRBD1 for D (5 bases). The CDR3 consists of 14 residues. V lost 6 bases to trimming and J lost 1 base, with 12 bases between them. From germline, CDR1 is SGHRS and CDR2 YFSETQ. Here the CDR3 DNA reads TGCGCCAGCAACATCCTAGGGGGCACAGATACGCAGTATTTT. Its translation: CASNILGGTDTQYF.

This clonotype was counted between two and nine times. CDR3 sequence: CASSPQAPANYGYTF. The CDR3 bases are TGTGCCAGCAGCCCTCAGGCGCCAGCTAACTATGGCTACACCTTC. The rearrangement links TRBV11-2 to TRBJ1-2; D call uncertain. This CDR3 contains 15 residues. Trimming shortened V by 5 bases and J by 0 bases, and 13 bases separated the two germline ends. The germline V gene has CDR1 SGHAT and CDR2 FQNNGV.

This chain links TRBV7-2 with TRBJ2-5; 7 positions match TRBD1. CDR1 SGHTA and CDR2 FQGNSA come from the germline V gene. J was trimmed by 4 bases and V by 3 bases; bases with no gene match: 2. This CDR3 has 13 amino acids. The CDR3 protein is CASSFRQGETQYF. CDR3 DNA sequence: TGTGCCAGCAGCTTCAGACAGGGAGAGACCCAGTACTTC.

This clonotype was seen a handful of times. This chain links TRBV7-2 with TRBJ2-1; D might be TRBD2 (7 bases). V shed 5 bases and J shed 6 bases, with 14 bases lying between them. The CDR3 runs to 14 residues. Per germline, CDR1 SGHTA and CDR2 FQGNSA. This chain's CDR3 is CASSRWGGFNEQFF. The CDR3 region has the DNA TGTGCCAGCAGCCGGTGGGGGGGCTTCAATGAGCAGTTCTTC.

V and J are TRBV4-1 and TRBJ1-2; possibly TRBD1 for D (6 bases). The V gene lost 0 bases and the J gene lost 4 bases, with 15 bases spanning the gap. Germline loops: CDR1 MGHRA, CDR2 YSYEKL. CDR3 length: 16 residues. CDR3 region: CASSQDWGRLGYGYTF. As DNA, the CDR3 is TGCGCCAGCAGCCAAGATTGGGGGCGTTTGGGCTATGGCTACACCTTC.

The rearrangement links TRBV4-3 to TRBJ2-5; possibly TRBD1 for D (6 bases). The CDR3 length is 15 residues. Germline-derived CDR1 and CDR2 are LGHNA and YSLEER. Trimming shortened V by 1 base and J by 3 bases, and 12 bases separated the two germline ends. The DNA for the CDR3 is TGCGCCAGCAGCCAAGGGTACAGGGCCAAAGAGACCCAGTACTTC. Translation: CASSQGYRAKETQYF.

The CDR3 loop reads CASSQRARLAEGENIQYF. CDR3 DNA: TGTGCCAGCAGCCAAAGGGCCCGACTAGCGGAGGGGGAAAACATTCAGTACTTC. The chain recombines TRBV4-2 with TRBJ2-4; 9 bases align to TRBD2. Germline V gene data show CDR1 as LGHNA and CDR2 as YNFKEQ. V was clipped by 2 bases and J by 5 bases; unmatched bases: 13. This CDR3 spans 18 amino acids.

The V gene is TRBV7-2, the J gene TRBJ1-6, with TRBD1 as a possible D gene (6 bases). The CDR3 is 14 amino acids. Between the trimmed V and J ends, which lost 2 bases and 10 bases, there was a span of 12 bases. From germline, CDR1 is SGHTA and CDR2 FQGNSA. Here the CDR3 reads CASSLQGIESPLHF. CDR3 nucleotides: TGTGCCAGCAGCTTACAGGGGATTGAGTCACCCCTCCACTTT. The entire variable domain, with the rest obtained from reference TRBV7-2 and TRBJ1-6, is as follows: GAGVSQSPSNKVTEKGKDVELRCDPISGHTALYWYRQSLGQGLEFLIYFQGNSAPDKSGLPSDRFSAERTGGSVSTLTIQRTQQEDSAVYLCASSLQGIESPLHFGNGTRLTVT.

About this clonotype: One end of the junction does not line up with germline, which may come from a read error. The rearrangement links TRBV7-8 to TRBJ1-4; D not resolved. Per germline, CDR1 SGHVS and CDR2 FQNEAQ. The length of the CDR3 is 14 residues. The CDR3 region is CASGLVGFREKLFF. The DNA for the CDR3 is TGTGCCAGCGGCTTAGTCGGGTTTAGGGAAAAACTGTTTTTT.

Only a few counts were recorded for this clonotype. This chain uses TRBV4-1 with TRBJ1-2, with D unresolved. CDR3 length: 16 amino acids. The V gene's germline CDR1 is MGHRA and CDR2 YSYEKL. Deletions cut 0 bases from V and 8 bases from J, with 19 bases between. Here the CDR3 DNA reads TGCGCCAGCAGCCAAGATTTGGGGAGCGGTAGTGGAGGCTACACCTTC. Protein product: CASSQDLGSGSGGYTF.

This chain links TRBV20-1 with TRBJ2-3; 9 bases are a match to TRBD2. Germline CDR1 reads DFQATT; CDR2 reads SNEGSKA (reference sequence). This CDR3 region has 15 residues. Unmatched junction bases numbered 7, after V lost 3 bases and J lost 3 bases. For the CDR3, the DNA is TGCAGTGCTAGCATAGCGGGAGTTGGAACAGATACGCAGTATTTT. Translated: CSASIAGVGTDTQYF.

This clonotype was found a few times. The rearrangement links TRBV11-2 to TRBJ2-5; D might be TRBD2 (6 bases). CDR1 and CDR2 from the germline V gene are SGHAT and FQNNGV. The V gene lost 1 base and the J gene lost 2 bases, with 17 bases spanning the gap. This CDR3 spans 17 amino acids. DNA for the CDR3: TGTGCCAGCAGCTTAGGAGTCAATTCACTAGCTCAAGAGACCCAGTACTTC. Amino acid sequence: CASSLGVNSLAQETQYF.

This clonotype was observed a handful of times. V usage is TRBV20-1 and J usage is TRBJ2-5; D is ambiguous. This CDR3 has 12 amino acids. Germline V gene sequence: CDR1 DFQATT, CDR2 SNEGSKA (reference sequence). Trimming pared 6 bases from V and 0 bases from J, leaving 8 bases between. The CDR3 coding sequence is TGCAGTGCGGTTAGCTACCAAGAGACCCAGTACTTC. This translates into CSAVSYQETQYF.

V is TRBV7-2 and J is TRBJ1-2; possibly TRBD1 for D (5 bases). CDR1 is SGHTA and CDR2 is FQGNSA in the germline V gene. The CDR3 is 15 amino acids. Trimming stripped 3 bases from V and 7 bases from J, with 18 bases between. The CDR3: CASSFLQGRAGGYTF. DNA for the CDR3: TGTGCCAGCAGCTTTCTCCAGGGCAGGGCGGGTGGCTACACCTTC.

V is TRBV7-2 and J is TRBJ2-7, with D hard to call. Germline lookup yields CDR1 SGHTA and CDR2 FQGNSA. This CDR3 spans 14 amino acids. V gave up 0 bases and J gave up 2 bases, with 8 bases separating them. CDR3 in DNA: TGTGCCAGCAGCTTAGCTCCCTTAACCTACGAGCAGTACTTC. Protein product: CASSLAPLTYEQYF. Variable domain in full (rest from reference TRBV7-2 and TRBJ2-7): GAGVSQSPSNKVTEKGKDVELRCDPISGHTALYWYRQSLGQGLEFLIYFQGNSAPDKSGLPSDRFSAERTGGSVSTLTIQRTQQEDSAVYLCASSLAPLTYEQYFGPGTRLTVT.

This chain joins TRBV19 and TRBJ1-4, with TRBD1 identical over 7 bases. J was trimmed by 5 bases and V by 4 bases; bases with no gene match: 10. This CDR3 is built from 16 residues. CDR1 LNHDA and CDR2 SQIVND come from the germline V gene (reference sequence). Here the CDR3 reads CASSTGQVYRNEKLFF. The CDR3 coding sequence is TGTGCCAGTAGTACAGGACAGGTTTACAGGAATGAAAAACTGTTTTTT. Full variable domain (remainder filled in from reference TRBV19 and TRBJ1-4): DGGITQSPKYLFRKEGQNVTLSCEQNLNHDAMYWYRQDPGQGLRLIYYSQIVNDFQKGDIAEGYSVSREKKESFPLTVTSAQKNPTAFYLCASSTGQVYRNEKLFFGSGTQLSVL.

This chain connects TRBV20-1 to TRBJ2-2; D possibly corresponds to TRBD2 (5 bases). The germline CDR1 and CDR2 sequences are DFQATT and SNEGSKA (reference sequence). The germline V and J ends were trimmed by 3 bases and 1 base, with 9 bases remaining between them. This CDR3 has 14 residues. The CDR3 DNA reads as TGCAGTGCTAGCCCCGGGGAGAACACCGGGGAGCTGTTTTTT. Translating gives CSASPGENTGELFF.

This chain joins TRBV20-1 and TRBJ2-3; 16 bases fit TRBD2. CDR1 and CDR2 (germline): DFQATT, SNEGSKA (reference sequence). V shed 3 bases, J shed 4 bases, and the junction held 7 bases outside the gene matches. The CDR3 consists of 17 residues. The CDR3 DNA follows: TGCAGTGCTAGTACGGGACTAGCGGGGGGGATACCAGATACGCAGTATTTT. Protein product: CSASTGLAGGIPDTQYF.

This chain connects TRBV11-2 to TRBJ2-7, with TRBD1 matching over 7 bases. CDR3 size: 16 residues. J lost 2 bases, V lost 5 bases, and 12 bases had no gene match. The germline V gene encodes CDR1 SGHAT and CDR2 FQNNGV. CDR3 sequence reads: CASSRAGFGQAYEQYF. CDR3 nucleotide sequence: TGTGCCAGCAGCCGAGCAGGCTTCGGACAGGCCTACGAGCAGTACTTC.

This chain uses TRBV7-2 with TRBJ1-4, with D uncertain. Germline-derived CDR1 and CDR2 are SGHTA and FQGNSA. Trimming shortened V by 1 base and J by 2 bases, and 11 bases separated the two germline ends. The CDR3 totals 16 residues. The CDR3 DNA sequence: TGTGCCAGCAGCTTAGTGCAGGCGGGGACTAATGAAAAACTGTTTTTT. Translation gives CASSLVQAGTNEKLFF.